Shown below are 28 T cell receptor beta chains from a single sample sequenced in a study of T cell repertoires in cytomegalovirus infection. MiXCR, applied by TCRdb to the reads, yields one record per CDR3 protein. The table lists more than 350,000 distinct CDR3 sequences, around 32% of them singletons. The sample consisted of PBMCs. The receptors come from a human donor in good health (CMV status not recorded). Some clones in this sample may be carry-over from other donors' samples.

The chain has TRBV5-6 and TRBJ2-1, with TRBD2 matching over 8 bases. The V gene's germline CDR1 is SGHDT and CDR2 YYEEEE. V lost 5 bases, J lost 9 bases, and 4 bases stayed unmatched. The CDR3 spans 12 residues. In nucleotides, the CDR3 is TGTGCCAGCAGAGGACTAGCAGTTGAGCAGTTCTTC. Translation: CASRGLAVEQFF.

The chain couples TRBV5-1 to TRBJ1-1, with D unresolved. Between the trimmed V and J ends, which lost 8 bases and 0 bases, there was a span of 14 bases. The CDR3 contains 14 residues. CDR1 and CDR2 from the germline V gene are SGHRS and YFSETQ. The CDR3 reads CASTTAGLNTEAFF. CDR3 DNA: TGCGCCAGTACTACTGCAGGATTGAACACTGAAGCTTTCTTT.

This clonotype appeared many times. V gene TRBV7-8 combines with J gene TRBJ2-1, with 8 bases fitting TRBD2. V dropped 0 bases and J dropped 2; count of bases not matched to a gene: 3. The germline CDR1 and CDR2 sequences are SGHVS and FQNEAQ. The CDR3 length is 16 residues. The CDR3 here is CASSLASGAAYNEQFF. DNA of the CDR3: TGTGCCAGCAGCTTAGCTAGCGGGGCGGCCTACAATGAGCAGTTCTTC.

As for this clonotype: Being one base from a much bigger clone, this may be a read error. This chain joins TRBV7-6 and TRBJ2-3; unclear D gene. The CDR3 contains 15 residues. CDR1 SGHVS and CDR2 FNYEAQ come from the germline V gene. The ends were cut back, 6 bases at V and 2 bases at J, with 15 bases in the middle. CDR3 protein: CASRHTARLTDTQYF. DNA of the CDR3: TGTGCCAGCAGACACACTGCGAGACTCACAGATACGCAGTATTTT.

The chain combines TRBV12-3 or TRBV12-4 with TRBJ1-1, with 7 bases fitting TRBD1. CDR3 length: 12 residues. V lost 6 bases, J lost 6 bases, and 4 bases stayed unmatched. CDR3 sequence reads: CASSFGQAEAFF. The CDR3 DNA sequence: TGTGCCAGCAGCTTTGGACAGGCTGAAGCTTTCTTT.

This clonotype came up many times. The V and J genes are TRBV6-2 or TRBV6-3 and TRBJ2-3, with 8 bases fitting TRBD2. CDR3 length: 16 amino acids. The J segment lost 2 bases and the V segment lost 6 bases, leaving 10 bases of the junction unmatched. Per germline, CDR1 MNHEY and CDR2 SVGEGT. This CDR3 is CASSPHAGGNTDTQYF. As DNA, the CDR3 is TGTGCCAGCAGCCCACACGCGGGGGGCAACACAGATACGCAGTATTTT.

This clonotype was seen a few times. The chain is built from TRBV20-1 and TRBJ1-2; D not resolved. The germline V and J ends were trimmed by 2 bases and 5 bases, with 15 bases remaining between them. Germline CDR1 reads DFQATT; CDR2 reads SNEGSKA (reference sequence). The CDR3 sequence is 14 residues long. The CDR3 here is CSARSRTTRYGYTF. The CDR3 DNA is TGCAGTGCTAGATCCCGCACCACTAGGTATGGCTACACCTTC.

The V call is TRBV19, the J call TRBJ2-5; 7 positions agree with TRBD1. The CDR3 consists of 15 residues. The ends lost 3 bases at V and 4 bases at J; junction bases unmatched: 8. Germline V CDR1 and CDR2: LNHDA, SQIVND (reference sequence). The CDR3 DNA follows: TGTGCCAGTAGTATGGTGAGGGGGCGCGTAGAGACCCAGTACTTC. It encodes CASSMVRGRVETQYF.

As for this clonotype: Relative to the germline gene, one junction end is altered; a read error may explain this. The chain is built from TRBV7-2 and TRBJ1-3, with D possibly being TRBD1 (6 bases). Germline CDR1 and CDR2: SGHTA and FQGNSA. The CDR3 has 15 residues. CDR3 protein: CASRAPGADVNTIHF. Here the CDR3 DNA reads TGTGCCAGCAGGGCTCCGGGGGCGGATGTAAACACCATACATTTT.

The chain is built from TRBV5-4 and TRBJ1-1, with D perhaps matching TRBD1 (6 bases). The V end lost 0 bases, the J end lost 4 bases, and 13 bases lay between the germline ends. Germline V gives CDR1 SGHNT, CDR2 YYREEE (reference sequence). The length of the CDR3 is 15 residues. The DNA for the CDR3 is TGTGCCAGCAGCTTGGGGGGGGCACAGTTCACTGAAGCTTTCTTT. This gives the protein CASSLGGAQFTEAFF.

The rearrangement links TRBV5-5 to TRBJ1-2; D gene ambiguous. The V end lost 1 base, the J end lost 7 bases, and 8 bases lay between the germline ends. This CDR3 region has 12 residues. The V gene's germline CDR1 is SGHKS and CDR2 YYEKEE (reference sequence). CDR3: CASSLRTPGYTF. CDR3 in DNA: TGTGCCAGCAGCTTGAGGACTCCTGGCTACACCTTC.

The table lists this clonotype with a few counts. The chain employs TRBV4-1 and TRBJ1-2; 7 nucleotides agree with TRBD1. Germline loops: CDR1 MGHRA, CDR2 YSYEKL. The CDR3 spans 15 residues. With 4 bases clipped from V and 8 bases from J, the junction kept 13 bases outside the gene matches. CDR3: CASSLTTGKGGGYTF. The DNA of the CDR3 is TGCGCCAGCAGCCTCACGACAGGGAAAGGCGGAGGCTACACCTTC.

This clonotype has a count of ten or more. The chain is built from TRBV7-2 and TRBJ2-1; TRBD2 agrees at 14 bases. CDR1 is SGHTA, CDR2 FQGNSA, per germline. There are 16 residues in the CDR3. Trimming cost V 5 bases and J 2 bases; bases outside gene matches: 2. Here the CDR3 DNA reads TGTGCCAGCAGCACGACTAGCGGGGGGGCCTACAATGAGCAGTTCTTC. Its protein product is CASSTTSGGAYNEQFF.

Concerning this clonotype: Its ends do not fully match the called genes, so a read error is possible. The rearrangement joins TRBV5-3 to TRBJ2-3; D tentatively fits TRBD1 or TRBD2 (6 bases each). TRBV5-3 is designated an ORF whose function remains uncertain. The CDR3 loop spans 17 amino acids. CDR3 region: CASSLGGPHTSTDTQYF. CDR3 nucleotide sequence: TGTGCCAGCAGCTTGGGGGGCCCTCACACGAGCACAGATACGCAGTATTTT.

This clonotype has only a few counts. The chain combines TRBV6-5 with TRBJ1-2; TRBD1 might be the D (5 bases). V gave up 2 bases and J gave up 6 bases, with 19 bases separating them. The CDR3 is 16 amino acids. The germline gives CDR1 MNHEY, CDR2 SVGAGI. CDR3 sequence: CASSYGGTPKRDGYTF. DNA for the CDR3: TGTGCCAGCAGTTACGGAGGGACTCCCAAGCGGGATGGCTACACCTTC.

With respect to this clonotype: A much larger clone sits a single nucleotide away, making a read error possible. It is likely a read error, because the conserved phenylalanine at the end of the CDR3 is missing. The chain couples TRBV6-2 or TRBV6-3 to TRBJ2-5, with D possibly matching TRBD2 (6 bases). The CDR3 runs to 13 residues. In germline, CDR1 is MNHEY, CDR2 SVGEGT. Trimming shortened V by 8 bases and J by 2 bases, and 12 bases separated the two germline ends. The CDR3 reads CASRDWKQETQYL. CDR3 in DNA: TGTGCCAGCCGGGACTGGAAACAAGAGACCCAGTACTTA.

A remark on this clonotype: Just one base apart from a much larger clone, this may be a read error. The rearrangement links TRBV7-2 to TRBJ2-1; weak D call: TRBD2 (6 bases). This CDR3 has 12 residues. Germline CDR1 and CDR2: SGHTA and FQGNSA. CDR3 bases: TGTGACAGCAGCTTAGCGGCACCTGAGCAGTTCTTC. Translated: CDSSLAAPEQFF.

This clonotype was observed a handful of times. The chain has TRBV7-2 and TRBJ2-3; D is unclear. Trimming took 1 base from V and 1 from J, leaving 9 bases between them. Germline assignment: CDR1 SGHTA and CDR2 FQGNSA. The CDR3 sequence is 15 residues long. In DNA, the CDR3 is TGTGCCAGCAGCTTAGTCCCTCACGGCACAGATACGCAGTATTTT. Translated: CASSLVPHGTDTQYF.

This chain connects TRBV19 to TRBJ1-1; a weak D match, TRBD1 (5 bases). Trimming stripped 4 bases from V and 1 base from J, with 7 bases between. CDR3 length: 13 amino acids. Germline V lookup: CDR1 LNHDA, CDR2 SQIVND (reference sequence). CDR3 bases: TGTGCCAGTAGTACGACAGAGAACACTGAAGCTTTCTTT. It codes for CASSTTENTEAFF.

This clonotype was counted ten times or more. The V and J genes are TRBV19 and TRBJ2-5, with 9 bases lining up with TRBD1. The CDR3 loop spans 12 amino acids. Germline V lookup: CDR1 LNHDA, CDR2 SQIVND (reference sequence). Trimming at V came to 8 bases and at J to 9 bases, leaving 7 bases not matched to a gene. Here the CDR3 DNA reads TGTGCCAGTCGGGACAGGGCAGCGTCCCAGTACTTC. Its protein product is CASRDRAASQYF.

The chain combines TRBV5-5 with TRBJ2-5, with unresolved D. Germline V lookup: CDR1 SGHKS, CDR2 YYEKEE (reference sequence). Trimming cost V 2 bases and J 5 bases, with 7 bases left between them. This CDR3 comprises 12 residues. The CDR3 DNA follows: TGTGCCAGCAGCTTAAACGTGGAGACCCAGTACTTC. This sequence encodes CASSLNVETQYF.

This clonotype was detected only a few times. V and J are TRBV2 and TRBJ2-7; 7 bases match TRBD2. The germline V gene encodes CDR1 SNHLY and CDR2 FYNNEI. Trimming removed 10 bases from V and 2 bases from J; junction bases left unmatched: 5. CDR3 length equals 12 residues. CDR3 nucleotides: TGTGCCACTAGGGGAGGGGCCTACGAGCAGTACTTC. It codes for CATRGGAYEQYF. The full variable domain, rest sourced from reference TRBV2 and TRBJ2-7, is EPEVTQTPSHQVTQMGQEVILRCVPISNHLYFYWYRQILGQKVEFLVSFYNNEISEKSEIFDDQFSVERPDGSNFTLKIRSTKLEDSAMYFCATRGGAYEQYFGPGTRLTVT.

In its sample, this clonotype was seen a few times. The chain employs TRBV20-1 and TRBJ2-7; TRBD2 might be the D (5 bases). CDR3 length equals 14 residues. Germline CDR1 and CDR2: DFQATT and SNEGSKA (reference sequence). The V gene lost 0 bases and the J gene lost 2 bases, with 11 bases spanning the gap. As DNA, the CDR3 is TGCAGTGCTAGAGAGGAGGCGGACGCCTACGAGCAGTACTTC. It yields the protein CSAREEADAYEQYF.

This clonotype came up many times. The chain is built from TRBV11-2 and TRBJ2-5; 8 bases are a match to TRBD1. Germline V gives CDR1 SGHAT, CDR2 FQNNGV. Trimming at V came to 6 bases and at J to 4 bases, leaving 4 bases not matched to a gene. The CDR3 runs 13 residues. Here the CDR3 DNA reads TGTGCCAGCAGTCGAGACAGGGGAGAGACCCAGTACTTC. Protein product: CASSRDRGETQYF.

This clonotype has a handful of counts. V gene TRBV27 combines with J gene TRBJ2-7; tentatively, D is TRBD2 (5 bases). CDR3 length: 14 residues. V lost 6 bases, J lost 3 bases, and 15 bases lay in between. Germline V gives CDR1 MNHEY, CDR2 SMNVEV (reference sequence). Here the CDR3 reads CASSRGFKGYEQYF. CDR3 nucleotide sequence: TGTGCCAGCAGCCGGGGTTTTAAAGGCTACGAGCAGTACTTC.

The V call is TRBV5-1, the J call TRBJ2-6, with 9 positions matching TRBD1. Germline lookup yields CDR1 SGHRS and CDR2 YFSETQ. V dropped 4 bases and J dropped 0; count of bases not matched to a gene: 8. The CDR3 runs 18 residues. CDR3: CASSVRGQGNSGANVLTF. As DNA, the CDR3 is TGCGCCAGCAGCGTCAGGGGACAGGGCAACTCTGGGGCCAACGTCCTGACTTTC.

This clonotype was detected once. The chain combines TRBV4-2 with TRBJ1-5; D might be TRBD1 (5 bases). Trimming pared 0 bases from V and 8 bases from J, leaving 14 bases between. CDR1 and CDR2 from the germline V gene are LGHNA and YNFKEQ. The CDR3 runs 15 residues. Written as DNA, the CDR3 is TGTGCCAGCAGCCAAGACAATCTTATCAGGGAGCCCCAGCATTTT. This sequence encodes CASSQDNLIREPQHF.

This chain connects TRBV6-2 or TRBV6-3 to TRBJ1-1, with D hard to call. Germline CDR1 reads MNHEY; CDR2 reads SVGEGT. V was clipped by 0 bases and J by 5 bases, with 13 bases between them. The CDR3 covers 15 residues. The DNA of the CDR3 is TGTGCCAGCAGTTACTCGCCCACCTCAGGAACTGAAGCTTTCTTT. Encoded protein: CASSYSPTSGTEAFF.